These 7 T cell receptor beta chains were all obtained from the same sample, sequenced in a study of siplizumab effects on memory and regulatory T cells. The protocol was immunoSEQ multiplex PCR, while the TCRdb copy is restricted to in-frame clones and leaves out a portion. This table holds over 55,000 clones, around 78% found once. The sequenced sample was memory CD4+ T cells sorted from blood. These receptors came from a human donor in good health.

The chain joins TRBV18 to TRBJ1-3, with a weak D call TRBD1 (5 bases). Germline-derived CDR1 and CDR2 are KGHSH and LQKENI. CDR3 size: 15 residues. The V end was cut by 3 bases, the J end by 0 bases, with 9 bases between. CDR3 sequence (DNA): TGTGCCAGCTCACCGGGGGGAACCTCTGGAAACACCATATATTTT. As protein: CASSPGGTSGNTIYF.

The chain combines TRBV9 with TRBJ2-3; TRBD2 matches 8 bases. From germline, CDR1 is SGDLS and CDR2 YYNGEE. The CDR3 is 16 residues long. The junction had 8 bases not matched to a gene; V was cut back by 0 bases and J by 5 bases. The CDR3 coding sequence is TGTGCCAGCAGCGTAGGAGGGAGCGGGAGCGTAGATACGCAGTATTTT. Translation gives CASSVGGSGSVDTQYF. Filled out from reference TRBV9 and TRBJ2-3, the complete variable domain reads DSGVTQTPKHLITATGQRVTLRCSPRSGDLSVYWYQQSLDQGLQFLIQYYNGEERAKGNILERFSAQQFPDLHSELNLSSLELGDSALYFCASSVGGSGSVDTQYFGPGTRLTVL.

This sequence joins TRBV5-6 and TRBJ1-2; D is undetermined. V dropped 0 bases and J dropped 2 bases, with 8 bases sitting between them. CDR3 size: 14 residues. From germline, CDR1 is SGHDT and CDR2 YYEEEE. The CDR3 DNA is TGTGCCAGCAGCTTGGGACGGCTAAACTATGGCTACACCTTC. Translation: CASSLGRLNYGYTF. The full variable domain, with the rest looked up from reference TRBV5-6 and TRBJ1-2, is DAGVTQSPTHLIKTRGQQVTLRCSPKSGHDTVSWYQQALGQGPQFIFQYYEEEERQRGNFPDRFSGHQFPNYSSELNVNALLLGDSALYLCASSLGRLNYGYTFGSGTRLTVV.

This clone was detected only a few times. The chain is built from TRBV7-2 and TRBJ2-4; D possibly uses TRBD1 or TRBD2 (7 bases each). In germline, CDR1 is SGHTA, CDR2 FQGNSA. The germline V and J ends were trimmed by 5 bases and 7 bases, with 12 bases remaining between them. CDR3 size: 13 residues. This CDR3 is CASSLQGGNIQYF. The CDR3, as DNA: TGTGCCAGCAGCCTCCAGGGGGGGAACATTCAGTACTTC.

This clone was observed a handful of times. The chain combines TRBV9 with TRBJ1-2, with 12 bases matching TRBD1. The germline V gene has CDR1 SGDLS and CDR2 YYNGEE. The CDR3 runs 15 residues. The J segment lost 4 bases and the V segment lost 0 bases, leaving 1 base of the junction unmatched. The CDR3 spells CASSVGDRGLYGYTF. CDR3 bases: TGTGCCAGCAGCGTAGGGGACAGGGGGCTCTATGGCTACACCTTC.

The chain is built from TRBV18 and TRBJ1-5, with D possibly TRBD1 on 6 matching bases. Trimming stripped 5 bases from V and 3 bases from J, with 11 bases between. The CDR3 runs 14 residues. Germline values: CDR1 KGHSH, CDR2 LQKENI. CDR3 DNA sequence: TGTGCCAGCTCAGAGGGGGGGACCAATCAGCCCCAGCATTTT. This gives the protein CASSEGGTNQPQHF.

The chain couples TRBV2 to TRBJ1-1; 8 bases are a match to TRBD1. The V gene end was trimmed by 6 bases and the J gene end by 4 bases; junction bases not matched to a gene: 13. In germline, CDR1 is SNHLY, CDR2 FYNNEI. This CDR3 spans 16 amino acids. CDR3 in DNA: TGTGCCAGCAGCCAGGGACAGGTAACGCGGGGCACTGAAGCTTTCTTT. It yields the protein CASSQGQVTRGTEAFF.